There are many counts of the clone carrying this T cell receptor (beta chain). Its target is unknown. These data originate in a study of regulatory T cells in long-lasting Graves disease. Turning to the study itself: Antithyroid drugs had been taken under 3 months by newly diagnosed Graves' patients.

The TCR beta library used iRepertoire HTBI primers with Arm-PCR amplification of CDR3. Methods used by the authors: Some 57 TRBV and 14 TRBJ segments were identified across samples. TCRdb re-called the multiplex PCR reads through MiXCR, storing one row per CDR3 protein. TCRdb assigned the V and J calls; the authors' analysis was not used. The sample consists of around 250,000 distinct CDR3 sequences, around 17% of them appearing once. Study-wide results and limits: It was possible that the small sample size reduced accuracy.

Noted time point: newly diagnosed GD, antithyroid drugs for less than 3 months. Following extraction of RNA from PBMCs, that RNA was used to make the TCR library. A blood draw put around 9.1 milliliters of peripheral blood into EDTA tubes. Sample: peripheral blood mononuclear cells (PBMCs), taken at new diagnosis, from a patient treated with antithyroid drugs. The receptor comes from a female donor with Graves disease.

CDR3 region: CASSLTGGQETQYF. DNA of the CDR3: TGTGCCAGCAGCTTAACCGGGGGACAAGAGACCCAGTACTTC. The chain couples TRBV7-3 to TRBJ2-5, with a possible D match to TRBD2 (6 bases). Per the germline V gene, CDR1 is SGHTA and CDR2 is FQGTGA. This CDR3 contains 14 residues. Trimming removed 0 bases from V and 2 bases from J, with 7 bases in between.